This is a list of T cell receptor beta chains from one sample in a study of blood T cell repertoires in COVID-19. Measured with immunoSEQ multiplex PCR; TCRdb has only the in-frame clones, and not every one. This sample carries about 160,000 clones, 85% to 95% of them seen once, and the ten largest clones take 1.5% to 2.5%. The sample comprised peripheral blood. The receptors were gathered from a woman aged 60-70 years with COVID-19, enrolled during active disease. Both conserved end residues are part of each CDR3. D genes are given only for firm matches. Where a row states a size, it is once, few, many or the class of an expanded clone; other rows omit it.

d_gene: .; abundance: .; j_gene: TRBJ1-4; v_gene: TRBV15; CDR3aa: CATSGGVTMSNEKLFF; CDR3nt: TGTGCCACCAGTGGGGGGGTAACTATGAGTAATGAAAAACTGTTTTTT
d_gene: .; abundance: .; j_gene: TRBJ2-7; v_gene: TRBV7-9; CDR3aa: CASSLANGGAYEQYF; CDR3nt: TGTGCCAGCAGCTTAGCGAATGGCGGCGCCTACGAGCAGTACTTC
d_gene: .; abundance: .; j_gene: TRBJ2-7; v_gene: TRBV5-8; CDR3aa: CASSFRLRSYEQYF; CDR3nt: TGTGCCAGCAGCTTTAGACTTCGCTCCTACGAGCAGTACTTC
d_gene: TRBD2; abundance: .; j_gene: TRBJ2-5; v_gene: TRBV7-2; CDR3aa: CASTTSRSGGRRETQYF; CDR3nt: TGTGCCAGCACGACTTCTCGTTCGGGGGGGCGGAGGGAGACCCAGTACTTC
d_gene: .; abundance: .; j_gene: TRBJ1-1; v_gene: TRBV5-1; CDR3aa: CASSLEGGHAFF; CDR3nt: TGCGCCAGCAGCTTGGAGGGAGGGCACGCTTTCTTT
d_gene: .; abundance: .; j_gene: TRBJ1-2; v_gene: TRBV7-2; CDR3aa: CASSLNLVKGLGYTF; CDR3nt: TGTGCCAGCAGCTTAAATTTGGTAAAGGGGCTGGGCTACACCTTC
d_gene: .; abundance: .; j_gene: TRBJ2-7; v_gene: TRBV19; CDR3aa: CASTSGYEQYF; CDR3nt: .
d_gene: .; abundance: .; j_gene: TRBJ1-2; v_gene: TRBV19; CDR3aa: CASNGGLKFGYTF; CDR3nt: TGTGCCAGTAACGGGGGGCTAAAGTTTGGCTACACCTTC
d_gene: TRBD1; abundance: .; j_gene: TRBJ1-2; v_gene: TRBV5-4; CDR3aa: CASSLNGEQGIYGYTF; CDR3nt: TGTGCCAGCAGCTTGAACGGTGAACAGGGGATATATGGCTACACCTTC
d_gene: TRBD1; abundance: once; j_gene: TRBJ1-4; v_gene: TRBV19; CDR3aa: CASNARDRGSTNEKLFF; CDR3nt: TGTGCCAGTAACGCCCGGGACAGGGGTTCCACTAATGAAAAACTGTTTTTT
d_gene: TRBD1; abundance: .; j_gene: TRBJ1-3; v_gene: TRBV19; CDR3aa: CASGLRTGSSGNTIYF; CDR3nt: TGTGCCAGTGGACTACGGACAGGGAGCTCTGGAAACACCATATATTTT
d_gene: .; abundance: .; j_gene: TRBJ1-3; v_gene: TRBV18; CDR3aa: CASSGTRSSGNTIYF; CDR3nt: TGTGCCAGCTCAGGCACTCGGAGCTCTGGAAACACCATATATTTT
d_gene: .; abundance: few; j_gene: TRBJ1-5; v_gene: TRBV5-1; CDR3aa: CASSLGGADQPQHF; CDR3nt: TGCGCCAGCAGCTTGGGTGGGGCAGATCAGCCCCAGCATTTT
d_gene: .; abundance: .; j_gene: TRBJ2-3; v_gene: TRBV3-1/TRBV3-2; CDR3aa: CASGASPQPDTQYF; CDR3nt: TGTGCCTCAGGGGCTAGTCCTCAGCCAGATACGCAGTATTTT
d_gene: .; abundance: .; j_gene: TRBJ2-5; v_gene: TRBV5-1; CDR3aa: CASRIGARGYQETQYF; CDR3nt: TGCGCCAGCAGGATCGGTGCGAGAGGATACCAAGAGACCCAGTACTTC
d_gene: TRBD1; abundance: .; j_gene: TRBJ2-5; v_gene: TRBV9; CDR3aa: CASSPRQGVETQYF; CDR3nt: TGTGCCAGCAGCCCACGACAGGGGGTGGAGACCCAGTACTTC
d_gene: .; abundance: .; j_gene: TRBJ1-3; v_gene: TRBV21-1; CDR3aa: CASSKAREARSGNTIYF; CDR3nt: TGTGCCAGCAGCAAAGCCAGGGAGGCTCGCTCTGGAAACACCATATATTTT
d_gene: .; abundance: .; j_gene: TRBJ1-5; v_gene: TRBV19; CDR3aa: CAGGEEPQHF; CDR3nt: TGTGCCGGGGGGGAAGAGCCCCAGCATTTT
d_gene: TRBD1; abundance: once; j_gene: TRBJ1-5; v_gene: TRBV15; CDR3aa: CATSRPSRDRGNQPQHF; CDR3nt: TGTGCCACCAGCAGACCGTCCCGGGACAGGGGCAATCAGCCCCAGCATTTT
d_gene: .; abundance: .; j_gene: TRBJ1-1; v_gene: TRBV29-1; CDR3aa: CSTWTENTEAFF; CDR3nt: TGCAGCACGTGGACAGAGAACACTGAAGCTTTCTTT